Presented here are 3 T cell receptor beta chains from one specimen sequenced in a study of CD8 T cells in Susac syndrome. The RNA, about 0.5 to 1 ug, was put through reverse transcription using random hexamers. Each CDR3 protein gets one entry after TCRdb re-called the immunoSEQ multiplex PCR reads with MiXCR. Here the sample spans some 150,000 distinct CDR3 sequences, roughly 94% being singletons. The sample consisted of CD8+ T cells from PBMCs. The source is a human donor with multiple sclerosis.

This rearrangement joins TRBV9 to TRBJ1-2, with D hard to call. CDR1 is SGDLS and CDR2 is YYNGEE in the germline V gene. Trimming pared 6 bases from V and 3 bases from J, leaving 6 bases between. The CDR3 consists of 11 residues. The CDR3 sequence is CASKNYYGYTF. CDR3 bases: TGTGCCAGCAAAAATTACTATGGCTACACCTTC.

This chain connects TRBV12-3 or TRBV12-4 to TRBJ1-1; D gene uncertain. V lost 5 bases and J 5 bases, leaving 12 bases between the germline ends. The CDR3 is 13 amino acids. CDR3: CASSPHGVTEAFF. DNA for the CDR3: TGTGCCAGCAGTCCCCACGGCGTTACTGAAGCTTTCTTT.

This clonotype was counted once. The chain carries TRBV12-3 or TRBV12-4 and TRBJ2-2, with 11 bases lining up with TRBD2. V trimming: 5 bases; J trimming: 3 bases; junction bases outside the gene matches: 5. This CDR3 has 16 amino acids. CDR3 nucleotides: TGTGCCAGCAGTCCCACTAGCGGGGGCGACACCGGGGAGCTGTTTTTT. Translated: CASSPTSGGDTGELFF.